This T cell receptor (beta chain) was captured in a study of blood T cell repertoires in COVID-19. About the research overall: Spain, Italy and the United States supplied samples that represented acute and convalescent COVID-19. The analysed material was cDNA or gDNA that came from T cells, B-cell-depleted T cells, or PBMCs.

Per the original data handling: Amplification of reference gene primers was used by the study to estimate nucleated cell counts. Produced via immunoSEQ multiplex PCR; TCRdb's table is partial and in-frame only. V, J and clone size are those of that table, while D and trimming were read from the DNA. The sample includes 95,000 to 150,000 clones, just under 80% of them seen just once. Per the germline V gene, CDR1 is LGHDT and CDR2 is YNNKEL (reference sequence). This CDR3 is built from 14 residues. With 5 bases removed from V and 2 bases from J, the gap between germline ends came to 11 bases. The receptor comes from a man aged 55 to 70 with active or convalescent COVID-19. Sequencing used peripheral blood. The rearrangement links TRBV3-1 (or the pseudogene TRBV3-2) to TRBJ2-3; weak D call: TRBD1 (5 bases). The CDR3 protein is CASSSGAFTDTQYF. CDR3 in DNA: TGTGCCAGCAGCTCTGGGGCCTTCACAGATACGCAGTATTTT.